This paragraph reports one TCR beta chain. This receptor's antigen is unknown. Base qualities were left out, and no much larger clone turns up one base away. TCRbeta CDR3 regions were amplified from genomic DNA using the immunoSEQ Assay, a bias-controlled multiplex PCR. The source study handled its data this way. The number of nucleated cells in each sample was estimated from the amplification of reference gene primers within the assay. Sequence reads were collapsed and filtered to measure the absolute abundance of every unique TCRbeta CDR3 rearrangement. For each sample, productive Simpson clonality was calculated by taking the square root of Simpson's diversity index across productive rearrangements. Sourced from immuneACCESS, this table was stored by TCRdb with only in-frame sequences that have V and J called. A share of the clones is absent; for the studies checked, an unresolved V gene accounts for under half, and the remainder has no known explanation. V and J calls and clone size are given by that table; D and trimming were obtained from the DNA. The sample table lists roughly 68,000 clones, 88% of them with a count of one. Approximately 30% of the sample rests with the top ten.

Trimming removed 6 bases from V and 9 bases from J, leaving 12 bases between the germline ends. Based on the germline V gene, the CDR1 and CDR2 sequences are MNHEY and SVGAGI. The CDR3 numbers 12 residues from cysteine through phenylalanine. The retained sequence is limited to the CDR3, 36 bases, with the frame set at the first base. This sample was taken from a study of blood T cell repertoires in COVID-19 (dated by TCRdb to the early 2020s). The study in broad terms: The collaborator samples originated in the United States, Italy and Spain and spanned the acute and convalescent phases of COVID-19. The dataset comprised deeply sampled blood TCRbeta repertoires from subjects exposed to, actively infected with, or recovered from COVID-19. Where available, HLA class I and class II types were obtained from metadata supplied by the sample provider rather than from assay-based typing. Nearly every sample came with metadata listing a de-identified subject ID, COVID-19 status, age in years and sex. The repertoires were made available in a free public database intended to serve as a resource for research on the immune response to SARS-CoV-2. The prospective study material was composed of cDNA or gDNA derived from T cells, B-cell-depleted T cells, or PBMCs. Samples came from the ongoing ImmuneRACE study (first 160 participants) plus 1,254 subjects from 6 global collaborators. Paper-wide results and their limitations: The quantity of clinical and demographic metadata differed by source and by participant and was supplied without curation.

The collaborating institutions used their own protocols to collect whole blood in K2EDTA tubes. For TCRbeta analysis, collaborators shipped samples as frozen whole blood, isolated PBMCs, or DNA extracted from either of those sample types. The sequence joins TRBV6-5 to TRBJ1-5; TRBD1 is a possible D gene, resting on 6 matching bases. The sequencing input was peripheral blood. This sequence originates from a man in his fifties with acute or convalescent COVID-19. The CDR3 here reads CASRTRGTPQHF. The DNA sequence is TGTGCCAGCAGAACCAGGGGTACGCCCCAGCATTTT.